These 31 T cell receptor beta chains were all obtained from the same sample, sequenced in a study of T cell responses to AZD1222 COVID-19 vaccine. TCRdb's table, derived via immunoSEQ multiplex PCR, lists solely in-frame clones and lacks some. The sample yields 53,000 or so clones, 85% seen once. Specimen: peripheral blood, collected on day 0 of MenACWY control vaccination. The origin of the receptors is an adult in good health.

This clone was recorded once. V gene TRBV5-4 combines with J gene TRBJ2-5, with a possible D match to TRBD1 (6 bases). V was clipped by 3 bases and J by 5 bases, with 17 bases between them. The germline V gene encodes CDR1 SGHNT and CDR2 YYREEE (reference sequence). The CDR3 loop spans 15 amino acids. CDR3 protein: CASSSGAGQGETQYF. In nucleotides, the CDR3 is TGTGCCAGCAGCTCTGGGGCGGGCCAGGGGGAGACCCAGTACTTC. The full variable domain, completed using reference TRBV5-4 and TRBJ2-5, is ETGVTQSPTHLIKTRGQQVTLRCSSQSGHNTVSWYQQALGQGPQFIFQYYREEENGRGNFPPRFSGLQFPNYSSELNVNALELDDSALYLCASSSGAGQGETQYFGPGTRLLVL.

The V gene is TRBV11-2, the J gene TRBJ2-3; D is ambiguous. The CDR3 extends over 14 amino acids. V was trimmed by 0 bases and J by 3 bases, leaving 7 bases between them. The germline V gene encodes CDR1 SGHAT and CDR2 FQNNGV. DNA for the CDR3: TGTGCCAGCAGCTTAGATATTGGTACAGATACGCAGTATTTT. This codes for CASSLDIGTDTQYF.

V is TRBV27 and J is TRBJ2-3; D perhaps matches TRBD1 (6 bases). The CDR3 length is 18 residues. The V gene lost 0 bases and the J gene lost 0 bases, with 16 bases spanning the gap. CDR1 MNHEY and CDR2 SMNVEV come from the germline V gene (reference sequence). The CDR3 loop is CASSLSSLRGSSTDTQYF. The CDR3 coding sequence is TGTGCCAGCAGTTTATCAAGCCTCAGGGGCTCTAGCACAGATACGCAGTATTTT.

A single count supports this clone. The J gene is TRBJ2-1, the V gene TRBV28, with 10 bases matching TRBD2. Per the germline V gene, CDR1 is MDHEN and CDR2 is SYDVKM. V lost 7 bases and J lost 7; bases outside the gene matches: 10. The CDR3 has 15 amino acids. The CDR3 here is CASIRGSSGSNEQFF. The DNA of the CDR3 is TGTGCCAGCATCAGGGGGTCTAGCGGGAGTAATGAGCAGTTCTTC.

The chain recombines TRBV7-2 with TRBJ2-1; D may be TRBD2 (6 bases). Germline values: CDR1 SGHTA, CDR2 FQGNSA. The CDR3 covers 17 residues. Trimming pared 3 bases from V and 0 bases from J, leaving 15 bases between. Here the CDR3 reads CASSFVGGRSSYNEQFF. CDR3 nucleotide sequence: TGTGCCAGCAGCTTTGTAGGTGGGAGGAGCTCCTACAATGAGCAGTTCTTC.

The gene calls are TRBV7-9 and TRBJ2-4, with D hard to call. The V end was cut by 8 bases, the J end by 8 bases, with 16 bases between. The length of the CDR3 is 13 residues. In germline, CDR1 is SEHNR, CDR2 FQNEAQ (reference sequence). CDR3 loop: CASRQLETHIQYF. CDR3 bases: TGTGCCAGCCGACAACTGGAAACGCACATTCAGTACTTC.

J is TRBJ2-7 and V is TRBV4-3; perhaps D is TRBD1 or TRBD2 (5 bases each). V lost 0 bases and J lost 2, with 11 bases in between. Germline V CDR1 and CDR2: LGHNA, YSLEER. The length of the CDR3 is 15 residues. This CDR3 is CASSQERGVAYEQYF. CDR3 in DNA: TGCGCCAGCAGCCAAGAAAGGGGAGTGGCCTACGAGCAGTACTTC.

The CDR3 sequence: CASSPIQGGGRTYGYTF. CDR3 nucleotides: TGTGCCAGTAGTCCGATCCAGGGAGGCGGTCGTACCTATGGCTACACCTTC. The V and J genes are TRBV19 and TRBJ1-2; D is perhaps TRBD1 (5 bases). Trimming took 5 bases from V and 4 from J, leaving 23 bases between them. The CDR3 loop spans 17 amino acids. Germline values: CDR1 LNHDA, CDR2 SQIVND (reference sequence).

This clone has just one count. The chain uses TRBV28 and TRBJ1-6; D possibly corresponds to TRBD1 (6 bases). Germline CDR1 and CDR2: MDHEN and SYDVKM. The V gene lost 8 bases and the J gene lost 5 bases, with 10 bases spanning the gap. This CDR3 contains 13 residues. CDR3 coding DNA: TGTGCCAGCCAGGACAGAAATAATTCACCCCTCCACTTT. Translated, it gives CASQDRNNSPLHF.

This chain links TRBV27 with TRBJ1-5, with a weak D call TRBD1 (5 bases). CDR3 length equals 14 residues. From germline, CDR1 is MNHEY and CDR2 SMNVEV (reference sequence). V was clipped by 1 base and J by 11 bases, with 15 bases between them. The CDR3, as DNA: TGTGCCAGCAGTTTATTGGGGGGGGAGGAATCCCAGCATTTT. Its translation: CASSLLGGEESQHF.

A word on this clone: One end of the junction is discordant with germline, which a read error may explain. The chain has TRBV28 and TRBJ2-3; D remains unclear. Germline V gives CDR1 MDHEN, CDR2 SYDVKM. This CDR3 is 11 amino acids long. CDR3 coding DNA: TGTGCCAGCAGTTCGACCCCCCCCTCCCATTTT. Translated: CASSSTPPSHF.

The V and J genes are TRBV28 and TRBJ2-7; 9 bases map to TRBD1. The CDR3 consists of 18 residues. J was trimmed by 1 base and V by 7 bases; bases with no gene match: 17. CDR1 and CDR2 from the germline V gene are MDHEN and SYDVKM. The CDR3 coding sequence is TGTGCCAGCACTCCATTTGGACAGGGGCGGCACCAATCCTACGAGCAGTACTTC. This gives the protein CASTPFGQGRHQSYEQYF.

This CDR3 reads CASSVGRGDTIYF. The CDR3 nucleotides read TGCGCCAGCAGCGTAGGACGGGGAGACACCATATATTTT. This chain links TRBV4-1 with TRBJ1-3; D remains unclear. Germline-derived CDR1 and CDR2 are MGHRA and YSYEKL. This CDR3 spans 13 amino acids. The V gene lost 5 bases and the J gene lost 8 bases, with 13 bases spanning the gap.

The chain links TRBV4-3 to TRBJ2-7; 13 bases align to TRBD2. The junction had 10 bases not matched to a gene; V was cut back by 1 base and J by 4 bases. Germline CDR1 reads LGHNA; CDR2 reads YSLEER. The CDR3 is made up of 18 amino acids. DNA of the CDR3: TGCGCCAGCAGCCAAGGGAGGGGGACTAGCGGGAACGTGTACGAGCAGTACTTC. It encodes CASSQGRGTSGNVYEQYF.

The chain joins TRBV4-1 to TRBJ2-1, with 8 bases identical to TRBD2. The CDR3 runs 17 residues. Germline assignment: CDR1 MGHRA and CDR2 YSYEKL. V shed 1 base and J 5 bases; nucleotides not matched to a gene: 10. The CDR3: CASSQARQSGSNNEQFF. The DNA of the CDR3 is TGCGCCAGCAGCCAAGCCCGACAAAGCGGGAGCAACAATGAGCAGTTCTTC.

The chain links TRBV4-2 to TRBJ1-2, with D hard to call. CDR1 is LGHNA and CDR2 is YNFKEQ in the germline V gene. Trimming removed 0 bases at V and 5 bases at J, with 10 bases between. The CDR3 runs to 14 residues. As DNA, the CDR3 is TGTGCCAGCAGCCAAGAACAGACCTTATATGGCTACACCTTC. This gives the protein CASSQEQTLYGYTF.

The genes are TRBV5-1 and TRBJ1-1; a possible D gene is TRBD1 (6 bases). There are 14 residues in the CDR3. Germline V lookup: CDR1 SGHRS, CDR2 YFSETQ. V shed 5 bases and J shed 0 bases, with 11 bases lying between them. Here the CDR3 DNA reads TGCGCCAGCAGACCGGACAGCATGAACACTGAAGCTTTCTTT. It translates to CASRPDSMNTEAFF.

The chain is built from TRBV30 and TRBJ1-2; D remains ambiguous. Germline CDR1 reads GTSNPN; CDR2 reads SVGIG (reference sequence). V lost 5 bases to trimming and J lost 7 bases, with 14 bases between them. The CDR3 runs to 12 residues. CDR3: CAWETRGAGYTF. DNA for the CDR3: TGTGCCTGGGAGACTCGGGGTGCTGGCTACACCTTC.

Ten or more counts support this clone. The rearrangement links TRBV2 to TRBJ1-2; 7 nucleotides match TRBD1. Germline trimming cut 7 bases from V and 5 bases from J; bases unmatched to any gene: 13. This CDR3 is built from 15 residues. Germline CDR1 is SNHLY and CDR2 is FYNNEI. The CDR3 bases are TGTGCCAGCACCCCTGGGACAGCAGGACGTTATGGCTACACCTTC. Translation gives CASTPGTAGRYGYTF.

The rearrangement joins TRBV4-3 to TRBJ2-2; a possible D gene is TRBD2 (6 bases). This CDR3 has 16 amino acids. V lost 0 bases to trimming and J lost 1 base, with 9 bases between them. Germline-derived CDR1 and CDR2 are LGHNA and YSLEER. The CDR3 DNA sequence: TGCGCCAGCAGCCAAGATTATAGCGGGAACACCGGGGAGCTGTTTTTT. This sequence encodes CASSQDYSGNTGELFF.

This chain links TRBV30 with TRBJ1-2; D might be TRBD1 (6 bases). CDR1 and CDR2 from the germline V gene are GTSNPN and SVGIG (reference sequence). Trimming pared 1 base from V and 8 bases from J, leaving 11 bases between. The CDR3 spans 12 residues. The CDR3 bases are TGTGCCTGGAGTGGGCAGGGGAGGGGCTACACCTTC. It yields the protein CAWSGQGRGYTF.

V is TRBV7-8 and J is TRBJ2-7; D call uncertain. The germline V and J ends were trimmed by 0 bases and 5 bases, with 11 bases remaining between them. CDR3 length: 14 residues. Germline V CDR1 and CDR2: SGHVS, FQNEAQ. The CDR3 sequence: CASSLAVRSHEQYF. CDR3 coding DNA: TGTGCCAGCAGCTTAGCGGTTAGGTCCCACGAGCAGTACTTC.

The rearrangement uses TRBV11-2 and TRBJ2-2, with 8 positions matching TRBD2. J was trimmed by 5 bases and V by 2 bases; bases with no gene match: 4. The CDR3 is 15 amino acids. Looked up from germline, CDR1 is SGHAT and CDR2 is FQNNGV. The CDR3 spells CASSLSGSPTGELFF. CDR3 bases: TGTGCCAGCAGCTTAAGCGGGAGCCCAACCGGGGAGCTGTTTTTT.

In nucleotides, the CDR3 is TGTGCCAGTAGTATGGGAGAAATGGGCAATACGCAGTATTTT. This translates into CASSMGEMGNTQYF. V is TRBV19 and J is TRBJ2-3; possibly TRBD2 for D (5 bases). Germline V gene sequence: CDR1 LNHDA, CDR2 SQIVND (reference sequence). This CDR3 has 14 amino acids. Trimming left V 3 bases short and J 7 bases short, with 14 bases between.

In nucleotides, the CDR3 is TGCAGCGTTGCCCTAGCTCCAGGACTGACTAGCGGGAGGGGTGAGCAGTTCTTC. This sequence encodes CSVALAPGLTSGRGEQFF. The J gene is TRBJ2-1, the V gene TRBV29-1; 14 nucleotides match TRBD2. V was clipped by 4 bases and J by 9 bases; unmatched bases: 17. The CDR3 is made up of 18 amino acids. CDR1 is SQVTM and CDR2 is ANQGSEA in the germline V gene.

The rearrangement uses TRBV20-1 and TRBJ2-4, with D perhaps matching TRBD2 (6 bases). CDR1 is DFQATT and CDR2 is SNEGSKA in the germline V gene (reference sequence). The CDR3 is made up of 11 amino acids. Trimming cost V 0 bases and J 10 bases, with 7 bases left between them. The CDR3 loop reads CSARDAGIQYF. DNA for the CDR3: TGCAGTGCTAGAGATGCGGGAATTCAGTACTTC.

The chain is built from TRBV10-3 and TRBJ1-6; D is unresolved. The CDR3 has 15 residues. Germline V lookup: CDR1 ENHRY, CDR2 SYGVKD. Trimming took off 6 bases at V and 6 bases at J, with 15 bases between the two ends. DNA of the CDR3: TGTGCCATCAGGAACGGCGGGCCCCTTAATTCACCCCTCCACTTT. Translation: CAIRNGGPLNSPLHF.

The DNA of the CDR3 is TGTGCCAGCAGAGCCAGCTCTGGAAACACCATATATTTT. This encodes CASRASSGNTIYF. The chain is built from TRBV27 and TRBJ1-3; D remains unclear. The CDR3 is made up of 13 amino acids. V lost 6 bases, J lost 0 bases, and 6 bases lay in between. The germline V gene encodes CDR1 MNHEY and CDR2 SMNVEV (reference sequence).

V usage is TRBV27 and J usage is TRBJ1-1; D is perhaps TRBD1 (6 bases). Trimming cost V 3 bases and J 6 bases, with 11 bases left between them. This CDR3 is 13 amino acids long. In germline, CDR1 is MNHEY, CDR2 SMNVEV (reference sequence). CDR3 protein: CASSFSGVAEAFF. The CDR3 coding sequence is TGTGCCAGCAGTTTCTCAGGGGTGGCTGAAGCTTTCTTT.

This sequence joins TRBV10-3 and TRBJ2-5, with a possible D match to TRBD1 (6 bases). Trimming pared 3 bases from V and 2 bases from J, leaving 22 bases between. The CDR3 length is 18 residues. CDR1 and CDR2 from the germline V gene are ENHRY and SYGVKD. The CDR3 sequence: CAISDLGAPNGPQETQYF. The CDR3 region has the DNA TGTGCCATCAGTGATTTGGGGGCCCCCAACGGACCTCAAGAGACCCAGTACTTC.

J is TRBJ2-1 and V is TRBV11-2, with unresolved D. V lost 1 base and J 2 bases, leaving 9 bases between the germline ends. Germline V gene data show CDR1 as SGHAT and CDR2 as FQNNGV. The CDR3 has 15 amino acids. CDR3 in amino acids: CASSLVEPPYNEQFF. CDR3 in DNA: TGTGCCAGCAGCTTAGTGGAGCCGCCCTACAATGAGCAGTTCTTC.